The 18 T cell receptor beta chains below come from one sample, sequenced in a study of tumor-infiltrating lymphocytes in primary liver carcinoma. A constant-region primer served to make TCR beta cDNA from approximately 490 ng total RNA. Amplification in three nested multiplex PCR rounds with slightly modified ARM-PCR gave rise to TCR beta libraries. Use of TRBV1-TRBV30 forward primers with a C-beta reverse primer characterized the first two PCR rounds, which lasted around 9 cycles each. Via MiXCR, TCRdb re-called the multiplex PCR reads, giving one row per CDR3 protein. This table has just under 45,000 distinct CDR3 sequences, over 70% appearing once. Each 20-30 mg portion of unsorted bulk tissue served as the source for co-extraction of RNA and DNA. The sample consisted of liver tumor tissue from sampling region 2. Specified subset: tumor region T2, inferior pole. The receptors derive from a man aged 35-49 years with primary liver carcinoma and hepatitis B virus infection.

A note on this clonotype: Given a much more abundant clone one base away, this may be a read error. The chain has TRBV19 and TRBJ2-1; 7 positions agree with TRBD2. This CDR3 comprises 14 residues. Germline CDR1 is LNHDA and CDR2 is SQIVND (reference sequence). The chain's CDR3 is CDSSPTSDYNEQFF. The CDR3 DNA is TGTGACAGTAGTCCTACTAGCGACTACAATGAGCAGTTCTTC.

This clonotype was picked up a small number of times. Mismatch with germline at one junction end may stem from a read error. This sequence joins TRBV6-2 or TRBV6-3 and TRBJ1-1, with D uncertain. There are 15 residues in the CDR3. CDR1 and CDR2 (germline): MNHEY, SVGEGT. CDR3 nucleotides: TGTGCCAGCAGTAAGGTTACGGAGCTCGAGTTGAAAGCTTTCTTC. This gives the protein CASSKVTELELKAFF.

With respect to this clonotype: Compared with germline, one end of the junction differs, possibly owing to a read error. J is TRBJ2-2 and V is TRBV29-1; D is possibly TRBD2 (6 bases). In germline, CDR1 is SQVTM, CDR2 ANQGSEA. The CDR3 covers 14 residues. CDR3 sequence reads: CSVEDRTVAGGLFF. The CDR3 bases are TGTAGCGTTGAAGATCGGACCGTGGCCGGGGGGCTGTTTTTT.

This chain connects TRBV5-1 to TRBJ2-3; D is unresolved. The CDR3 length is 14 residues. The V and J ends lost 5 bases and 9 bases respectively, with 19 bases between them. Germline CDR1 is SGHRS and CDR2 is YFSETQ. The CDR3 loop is CASRFGHNLETQYF. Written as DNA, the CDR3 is TGCGCCAGCAGATTCGGCCATAACTTAGAAACGCAGTATTTT. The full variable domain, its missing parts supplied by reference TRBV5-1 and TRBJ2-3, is KAGVTQTPRYLIKTRGQQVTLSCSPISGHRSVSWYQQTPGQGLQFLFEYFSETQRNKGNFPGRFSGRQFSNSRSEMNVSTLELGDSALYLCASRFGHNLETQYFGPGTRLTVL.

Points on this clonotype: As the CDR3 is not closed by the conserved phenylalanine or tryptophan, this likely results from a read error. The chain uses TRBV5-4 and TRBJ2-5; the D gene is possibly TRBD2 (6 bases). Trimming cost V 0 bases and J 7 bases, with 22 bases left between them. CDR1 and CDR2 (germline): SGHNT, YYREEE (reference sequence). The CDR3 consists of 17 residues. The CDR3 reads CASSLATPAQWRGTQYL. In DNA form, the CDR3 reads TGTGCCAGCAGCTTGGCCACCCCAGCGCAATGGAGGGGGACCCAGTACCTC.

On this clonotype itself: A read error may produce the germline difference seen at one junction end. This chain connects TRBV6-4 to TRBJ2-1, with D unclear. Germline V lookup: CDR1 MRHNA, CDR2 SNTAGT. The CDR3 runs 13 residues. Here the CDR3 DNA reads TGTGTCAGCAGTACCCAAGGGCAGAATGAGCAGTTCTTC. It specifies CVSSTQGQNEQFF.

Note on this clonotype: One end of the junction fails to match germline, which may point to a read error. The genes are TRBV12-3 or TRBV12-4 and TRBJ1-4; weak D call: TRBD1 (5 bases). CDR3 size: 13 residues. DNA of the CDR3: TGTGCCATCAGTTTAGCTGGGACTGAGAAACTGTGTTTT. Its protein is CAISLAGTEKLCF.

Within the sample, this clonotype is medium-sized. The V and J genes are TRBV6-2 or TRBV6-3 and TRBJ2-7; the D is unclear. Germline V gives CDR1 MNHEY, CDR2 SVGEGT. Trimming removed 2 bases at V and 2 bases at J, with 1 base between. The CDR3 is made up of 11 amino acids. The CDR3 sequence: CASSYTYEQYF. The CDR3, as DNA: TGTGCCAGCAGTTACACCTACGAGCAGTACTTC.

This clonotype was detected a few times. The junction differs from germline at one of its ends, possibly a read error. CDR3 amino acids: CAIGDRGRGDEKLFF. As DNA, the CDR3 is TGTGCCATCGGTGATAGGGGGCGCGGGGATGAAAAACTGTTTTTT. This chain links TRBV10-3 with TRBJ1-4, with 7 bases identical to TRBD1. The germline V gene has CDR1 ENHRY and CDR2 SYGVKD. CDR3 length equals 15 residues.

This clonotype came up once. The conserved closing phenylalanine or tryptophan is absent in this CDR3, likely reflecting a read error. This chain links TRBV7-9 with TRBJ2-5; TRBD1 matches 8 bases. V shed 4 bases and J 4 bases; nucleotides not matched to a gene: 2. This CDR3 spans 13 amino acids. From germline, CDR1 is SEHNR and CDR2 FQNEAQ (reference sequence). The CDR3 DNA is TGTGCCAGCAGCTGTGGACAGGGAGAGACCCAGTACTTA. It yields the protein CASSCGQGETQYL.

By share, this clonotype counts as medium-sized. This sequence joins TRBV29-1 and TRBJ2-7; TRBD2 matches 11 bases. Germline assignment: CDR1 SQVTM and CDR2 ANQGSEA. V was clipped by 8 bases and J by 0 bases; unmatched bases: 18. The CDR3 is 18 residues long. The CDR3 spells CSIYIAGGSSTGSYEQYF. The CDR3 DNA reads TGCAGCATATACATAGCGGGAGGGTCTTCCACGGGCTCCTACGAGCAGTACTTC.

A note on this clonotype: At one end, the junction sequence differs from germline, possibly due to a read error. The CDR3 DNA reads as TGCAGCGTTGAGGCGGACAGGGGGCGAGCAGAGACTCAGTGCTTC. The encoded protein is CSVEADRGRAETQCF. The rearrangement uses TRBV29-1 and TRBJ2-5, with 11 bases fitting TRBD1. The germline V gene has CDR1 SQVTM and CDR2 ANQGSEA. The CDR3 is 15 amino acids.

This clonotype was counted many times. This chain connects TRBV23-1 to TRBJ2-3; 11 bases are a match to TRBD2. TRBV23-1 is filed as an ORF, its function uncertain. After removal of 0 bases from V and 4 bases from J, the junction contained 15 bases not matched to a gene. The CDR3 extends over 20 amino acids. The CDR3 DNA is TGCGCCAGCAGTCAATCGCAACTAGCGGGAGCCCCCCGGGTGTCAGATACGCAGTATTTT. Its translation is CASSQSQLAGAPRVSDTQYF.

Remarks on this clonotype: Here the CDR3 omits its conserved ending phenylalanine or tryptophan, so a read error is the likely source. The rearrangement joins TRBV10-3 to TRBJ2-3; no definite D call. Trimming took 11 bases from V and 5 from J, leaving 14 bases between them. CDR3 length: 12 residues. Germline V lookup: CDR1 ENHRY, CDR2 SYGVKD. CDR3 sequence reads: CACGDEIDTQYS. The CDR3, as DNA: TGTGCCTGCGGTGATGAGATAGATACGCAGTATTCT.

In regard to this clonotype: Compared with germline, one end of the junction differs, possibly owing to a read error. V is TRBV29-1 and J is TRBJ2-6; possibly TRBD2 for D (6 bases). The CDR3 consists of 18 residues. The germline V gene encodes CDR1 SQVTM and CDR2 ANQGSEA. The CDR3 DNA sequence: TGCAGCGTTGGATGGACTAACGGGAGCCTCTCTGGGGTCAACGTCCTGACATTC. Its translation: CSVGWTNGSLSGVNVLTF.

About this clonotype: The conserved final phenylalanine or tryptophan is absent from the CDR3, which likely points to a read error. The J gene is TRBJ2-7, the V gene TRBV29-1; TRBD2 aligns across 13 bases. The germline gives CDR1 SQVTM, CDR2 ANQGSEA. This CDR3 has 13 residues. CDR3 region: CSGRLAGGHEQYL. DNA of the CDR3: TGTAGCGGGCGACTAGCGGGAGGACACGAGCAGTACCTC.

The CDR3 reads CASSLRWTGTPYEQYF. The CDR3, as DNA: TGTGCCAGCAGCTTACGATGGACCGGCACTCCCTACGAGCAGTACTTC. The chain recombines TRBV11-2 with TRBJ2-7; D not resolved. Trimming stripped 2 bases from V and 2 bases from J, with 16 bases between. The CDR3 is 16 residues long. Germline CDR1 is SGHAT and CDR2 is FQNNGV.

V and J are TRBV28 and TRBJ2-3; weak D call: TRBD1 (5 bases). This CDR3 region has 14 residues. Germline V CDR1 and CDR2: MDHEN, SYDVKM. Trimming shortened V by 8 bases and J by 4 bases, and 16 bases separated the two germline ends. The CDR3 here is CASSKTVLADTQYF. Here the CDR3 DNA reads TGTGCCAGCTCTAAGACAGTGCTTGCAGATACGCAGTATTTT.